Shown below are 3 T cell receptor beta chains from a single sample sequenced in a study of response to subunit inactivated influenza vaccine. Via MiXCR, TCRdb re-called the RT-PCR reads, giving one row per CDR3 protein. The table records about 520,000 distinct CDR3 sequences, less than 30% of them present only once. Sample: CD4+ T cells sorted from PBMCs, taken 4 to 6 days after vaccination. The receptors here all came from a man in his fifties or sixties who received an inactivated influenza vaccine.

The CDR3 loop is CAWSIQGRGYNSPLHF. In DNA form, the CDR3 reads TGTGCCTGGAGTATACAGGGACGGGGATATAATTCACCCCTCCACTTT. The chain is built from TRBV30 and TRBJ1-6, with TRBD1 as a possible D gene (6 bases). V lost 2 bases and J lost 4, with 15 bases in between. This CDR3 has 16 amino acids. The germline V gene encodes CDR1 GTSNPN and CDR2 SVGIG (reference sequence).

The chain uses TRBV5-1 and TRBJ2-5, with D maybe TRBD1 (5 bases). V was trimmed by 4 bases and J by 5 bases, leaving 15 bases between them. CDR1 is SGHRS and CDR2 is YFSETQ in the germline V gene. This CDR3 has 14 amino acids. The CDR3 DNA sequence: TGCGCCAGCAGCACAGGTACACCCAGGGAGACCCAGTACTTC. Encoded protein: CASSTGTPRETQYF.

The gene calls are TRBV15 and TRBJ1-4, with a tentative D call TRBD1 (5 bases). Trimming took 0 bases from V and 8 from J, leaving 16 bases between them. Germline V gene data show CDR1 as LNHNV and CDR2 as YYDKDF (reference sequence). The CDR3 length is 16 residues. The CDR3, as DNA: TGTGCCACCAGCAGAGATACCCGGGACGGCGGAGAAAAACTGTTTTTT. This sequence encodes CATSRDTRDGGEKLFF.